This entry describes one T cell receptor beta chain. When the RNA was reverse transcribed, random hexamers were used with an input of roughly 0.45 to 1 ug. The CDR3 of TCR beta was amplified by immunoSEQ multiplex PCR across 54 Vbeta and 13 Jbeta. TCRdb called the immunoSEQ multiplex PCR reads again in MiXCR, with one record for every CDR3 protein. In the table there are roughly 120,000 distinct CDR3 sequences, 85% to 95% of which are singletons. This entry is derived from a study of CD8 T cells in Susac syndrome. From blood CD8+ and CD4+ T cells, TCR beta sequences were generated. The multiple sclerosis control group consisted of treatment-naive patients whose relapsing-remitting disease, which was either stable or active, fulfilled revised McDonald criteria. The TEMRA cells underwent FACS enrichment, while the CD8+ and CD4+ T cells underwent negative isolation. The sequence derives from a human donor with multiple sclerosis. The sequenced sample consisted of CD4+ T cells from PBMCs.

In DNA form, the CDR3 reads TGTGCCAGCAGCTTAGTATCGGGCTCTGGAAACACCATATATTTT. Translating gives CASSLVSGSGNTIYF. The rearrangement links TRBV7-2 to TRBJ1-3; unclear D gene. Germline V gene data show CDR1 as SGHTA and CDR2 as FQGNSA. The germline V and J ends were trimmed by 1 base and 0 bases, with 7 bases remaining between them. The CDR3 is 15 residues long. Variable domain in full (rest from reference TRBV7-2 and TRBJ1-3): GAGVSQSPSNKVTEKGKDVELRCDPISGHTALYWYRQSLGQGLEFLIYFQGNSAPDKSGLPSDRFSAERTGGSVSTLTIQRTQQEDSAVYLCASSLVSGSGNTIYFGEGSWLTVV.